This TCR beta chain was identified during a study of blood T cells in healthy people across ages. The authors ran a second PCR of roughly 6 to 12 cycles using a sample-barcoded 5' primer and a J-beta primer mix. Using its own MiXCR run on the 5' RACE reads, TCRdb lists one record per CDR3 protein. The data show approximately 1.5 million distinct CDR3 sequences, roughly 32% seen once. Germline V CDR1 and CDR2: MNHNS, SASEGT. The CDR3 totals 13 residues. V gave up 4 bases and J gave up 1 base, with 8 bases separating them. The sequence was collected from a woman aged 25 to 39 in good health. The sequenced sample consisted of blood. This chain links TRBV6-1 with TRBJ2-7; no reliable D call. CDR3 sequence reads: CASSVQQSYEQYF. DNA of the CDR3: TGTGCCAGCAGTGTACAACAGTCCTACGAGCAGTACTTC.